Given below is one T cell receptor (beta chain) in context. Its specificity is unknown. Assay: immunoSEQ multiplex PCR; the TCRdb copy retains only in-frame clones and omits some. The sample holds about 30,000 clones, 80% to 90% seen once. CDR1 and CDR2 from the germline V gene are LNHDA and SQIVND (reference sequence). The CDR3 length is 11 residues. V was cut by 6 bases and J by 7 bases, with 6 bases left in between. The sample's time point: peripheral blood 6 weeks after treatment start. The sample comes from a study of PD-L1 blockade in urothelial cancer. About the research overall: After treatment start, blood was analyzed at 3 weeks (second dose) and at 6 weeks. Blood yielded a median of 141,255 T cells per sample. Study conclusions and caveats: Survival was better when pretreatment blood TCR clonality fell below the median.

Here the sequenced sample was PBMCs, taken around atezolizumab (anti-PD-L1) treatment. The clonotype originates from a man of 80 years or more with urothelial cancer. V is TRBV19 and J is TRBJ2-2; D unresolved. The DNA for the CDR3 is TGTGCCAGTAGGCAGGTCGGGGAGCTGTTTTTT. Translating it yields CASRQVGELFF.